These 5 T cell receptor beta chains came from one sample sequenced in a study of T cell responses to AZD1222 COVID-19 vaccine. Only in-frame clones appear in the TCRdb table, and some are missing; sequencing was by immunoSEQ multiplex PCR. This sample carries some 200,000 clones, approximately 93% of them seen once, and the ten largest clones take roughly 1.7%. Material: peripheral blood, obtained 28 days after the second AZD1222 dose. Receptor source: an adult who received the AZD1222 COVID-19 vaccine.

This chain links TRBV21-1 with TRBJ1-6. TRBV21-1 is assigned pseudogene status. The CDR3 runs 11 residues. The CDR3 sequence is CASSKSSPLHF. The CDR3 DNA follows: TGTGCCAGCAGCAAGTCTTCACCCCTCCACTTT.

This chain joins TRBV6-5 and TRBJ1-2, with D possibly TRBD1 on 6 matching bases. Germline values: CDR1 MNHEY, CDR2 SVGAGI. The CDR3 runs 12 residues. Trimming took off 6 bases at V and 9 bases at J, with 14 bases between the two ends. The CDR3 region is CASRTEQGRYTF. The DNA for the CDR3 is TGTGCCAGCAGAACCGAACAGGGACGCTACACCTTC.

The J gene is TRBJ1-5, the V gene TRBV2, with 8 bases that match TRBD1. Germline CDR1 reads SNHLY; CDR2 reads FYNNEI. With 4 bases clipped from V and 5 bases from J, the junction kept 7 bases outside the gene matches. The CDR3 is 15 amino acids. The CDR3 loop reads CASSGTGTGDQPQHF. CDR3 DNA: TGTGCCAGCAGTGGGACCGGGACAGGAGATCAGCCCCAGCATTTT.

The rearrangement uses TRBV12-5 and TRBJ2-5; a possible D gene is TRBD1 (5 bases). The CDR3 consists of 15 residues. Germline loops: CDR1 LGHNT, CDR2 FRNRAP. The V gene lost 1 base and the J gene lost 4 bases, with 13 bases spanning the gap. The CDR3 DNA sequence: TGTGCTAGTGGTTTGGGGGTCCAGGGCAGAGAGACCCAGTACTTC. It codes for CASGLGVQGRETQYF.

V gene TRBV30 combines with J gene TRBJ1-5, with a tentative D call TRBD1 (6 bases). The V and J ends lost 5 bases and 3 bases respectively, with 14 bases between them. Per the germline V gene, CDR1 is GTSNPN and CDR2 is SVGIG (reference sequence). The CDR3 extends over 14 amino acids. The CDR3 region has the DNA TGTGCCTGGGGAACAGGGTTGGTCAATCAGCCCCAGCATTTT. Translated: CAWGTGLVNQPQHF. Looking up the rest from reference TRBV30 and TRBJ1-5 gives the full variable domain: SQTIHQWPATLVQPVGSPLSLECTVEGTSNPNLYWYRQAAGRGLQLLFYSVGIGQISSEVPQNLSASRPQDRQFILSSKKLLLSDSGFYLCAWGTGLVNQPQHFGDGTRLSIL.